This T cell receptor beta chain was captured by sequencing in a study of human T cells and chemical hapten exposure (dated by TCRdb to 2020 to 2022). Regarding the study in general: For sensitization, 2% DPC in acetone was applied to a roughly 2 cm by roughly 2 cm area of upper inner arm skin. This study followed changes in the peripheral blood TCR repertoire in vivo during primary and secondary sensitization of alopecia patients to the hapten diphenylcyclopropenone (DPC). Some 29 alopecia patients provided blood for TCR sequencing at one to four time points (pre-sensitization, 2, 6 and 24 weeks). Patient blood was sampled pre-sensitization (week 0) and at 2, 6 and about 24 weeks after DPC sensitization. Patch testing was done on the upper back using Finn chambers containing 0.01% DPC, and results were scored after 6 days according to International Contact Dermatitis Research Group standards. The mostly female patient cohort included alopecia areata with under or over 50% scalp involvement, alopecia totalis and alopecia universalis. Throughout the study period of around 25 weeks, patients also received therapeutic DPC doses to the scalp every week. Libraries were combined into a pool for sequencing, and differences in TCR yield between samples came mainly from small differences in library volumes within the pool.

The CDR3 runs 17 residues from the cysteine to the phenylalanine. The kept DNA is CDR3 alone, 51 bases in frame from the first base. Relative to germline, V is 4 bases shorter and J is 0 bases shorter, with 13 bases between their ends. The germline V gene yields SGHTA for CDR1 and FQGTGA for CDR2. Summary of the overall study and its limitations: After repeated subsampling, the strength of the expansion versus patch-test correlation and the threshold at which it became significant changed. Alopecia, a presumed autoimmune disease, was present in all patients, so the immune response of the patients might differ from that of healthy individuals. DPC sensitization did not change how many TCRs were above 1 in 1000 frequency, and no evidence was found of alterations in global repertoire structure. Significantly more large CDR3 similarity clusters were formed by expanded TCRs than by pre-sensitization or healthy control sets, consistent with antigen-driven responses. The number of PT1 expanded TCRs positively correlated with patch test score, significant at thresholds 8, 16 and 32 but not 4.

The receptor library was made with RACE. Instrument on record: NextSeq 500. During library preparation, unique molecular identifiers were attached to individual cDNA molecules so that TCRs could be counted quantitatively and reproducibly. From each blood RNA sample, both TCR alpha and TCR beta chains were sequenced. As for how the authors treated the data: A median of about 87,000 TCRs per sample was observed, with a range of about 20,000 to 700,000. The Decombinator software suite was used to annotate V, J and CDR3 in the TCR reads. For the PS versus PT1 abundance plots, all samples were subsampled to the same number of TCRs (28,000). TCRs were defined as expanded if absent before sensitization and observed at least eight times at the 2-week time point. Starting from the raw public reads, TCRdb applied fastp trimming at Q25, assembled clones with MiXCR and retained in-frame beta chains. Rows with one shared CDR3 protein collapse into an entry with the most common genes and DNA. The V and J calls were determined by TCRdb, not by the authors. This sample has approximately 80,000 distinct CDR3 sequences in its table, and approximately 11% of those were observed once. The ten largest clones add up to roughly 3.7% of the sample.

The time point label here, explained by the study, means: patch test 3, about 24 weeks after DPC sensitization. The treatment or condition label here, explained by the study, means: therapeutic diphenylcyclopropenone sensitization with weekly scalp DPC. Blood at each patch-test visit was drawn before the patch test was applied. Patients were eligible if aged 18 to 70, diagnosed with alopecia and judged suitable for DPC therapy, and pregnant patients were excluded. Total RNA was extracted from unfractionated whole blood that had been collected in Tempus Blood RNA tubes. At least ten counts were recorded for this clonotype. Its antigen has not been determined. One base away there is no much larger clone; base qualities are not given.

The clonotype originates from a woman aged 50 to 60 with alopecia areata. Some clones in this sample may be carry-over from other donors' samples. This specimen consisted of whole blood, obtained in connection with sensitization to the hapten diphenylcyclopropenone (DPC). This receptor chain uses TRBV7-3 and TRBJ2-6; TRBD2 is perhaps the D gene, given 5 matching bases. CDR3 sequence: CASSSRGLGSGANVLTF. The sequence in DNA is TGTGCCAGCAGCTCCAGAGGGTTAGGCTCTGGGGCCAACGTCCTGACTTTC. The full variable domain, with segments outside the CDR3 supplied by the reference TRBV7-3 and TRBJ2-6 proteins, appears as GAGVSQTPSNKVTEKGKYVELRCDPISGHTALYWYRQSLGQGPEFLIYFQGTGAADDSGLPNDRFFAVRPEGSVSTLKIQRTERGDSAVYLCASSSRGLGSGANVLTFGAGSRLTVL.